The 32 T cell receptor beta chains below were found in one sample sequenced in a study of blood T cell repertoires in COVID-19. The table came from immunoSEQ multiplex PCR; TCRdb's copy has only in-frame clones and leaves some out. The sample shows 40,000 to 45,000 clones, approximately 90% of them seen only once. Sequences were obtained from peripheral blood. Every receptor here comes from a human donor in a cohort sampled during active COVID-19.

This chain's CDR3 is CASSPLQEVYNSPLHF. The CDR3 DNA follows: TGTGCCAGCAGTCCCTTGCAGGAAGTCTATAATTCACCCCTCCACTTT. The V gene is TRBV27, the J gene TRBJ1-6; D gene ambiguous. V lost 5 bases to trimming and J lost 3 bases, with 14 bases between them. This CDR3 contains 16 residues. Germline V gene data show CDR1 as MNHEY and CDR2 as SMNVEV (reference sequence).

This chain connects TRBV27 to TRBJ1-2; D may be TRBD1 (6 bases). Looked up from germline, CDR1 is MNHEY and CDR2 is SMNVEV (reference sequence). Trimming took off 3 bases at V and 4 bases at J, with 12 bases between the two ends. The CDR3 runs 14 residues. The CDR3 nucleotides are TGTGCCAGCAGTTTTTGGGGCAGGGGCTATGGCTACACCTTC. Protein product: CASSFWGRGYGYTF.

CDR3 amino acids: CASSRDSSYNEQFF. The CDR3 DNA reads as TGTGCCAGCAGCAGGGACTCCTCCTACAATGAGCAGTTCTTC. The rearrangement uses TRBV5-8 and TRBJ2-1; a weak D match, TRBD2 (6 bases). V lost 4 bases, J lost 0 bases, and 8 bases lay in between. Germline lookup yields CDR1 SGHTS and CDR2 YDEGEE. This CDR3 has 14 residues. Supplemented by reference TRBV5-8 and TRBJ2-1, the full variable domain reads EAGVTQSPTHLIKTRGQQATLRCSPISGHTSVYWYQQALGLGLQFLLWYDEGEERNRGNFPPRFSGRQFPNYSSELNVNALELEDSALYLCASSRDSSYNEQFFGPGTRLTVL.

The genes are TRBV5-1 and TRBJ2-4; possibly TRBD1 for D (5 bases). The V end lost 0 bases, the J end lost 0 bases, and 13 bases lay between the germline ends. CDR1 is SGHRS, CDR2 YFSETQ, per germline. The CDR3 is made up of 17 amino acids. The CDR3 DNA reads TGCGCCAGCAGCTTGGGGACAACCGTCATAGCCAAAAACATTCAGTACTTC. Its translation: CASSLGTTVIAKNIQYF.

This clone was seen a few times. V is TRBV6-2 or TRBV6-3 and J is TRBJ1-6; D unclear. The germline CDR1 and CDR2 sequences are MNHEY and SVGEGT. V lost 1 base to trimming and J lost 7 bases, with 5 bases between them. This CDR3 is 13 amino acids long. The CDR3 loop is CASSYYGNSPLHF. In nucleotides, the CDR3 is TGTGCCAGCAGTTACTACGGGAATTCACCCCTCCACTTT.

This clone came up once. The chain carries TRBV7-8 and TRBJ2-7, with D maybe TRBD1 (5 bases). The CDR3 loop spans 14 amino acids. Germline assignment: CDR1 SGHVS and CDR2 FQNEAQ. V lost 5 bases to trimming and J lost 3 bases, with 14 bases between them. CDR3 nucleotide sequence: TGTGCCAGCAGCCCCCGACAGACAAGCTACGAGCAGTACTTC. Its translation is CASSPRQTSYEQYF.

V is TRBV11-1 and J is TRBJ2-1; D is uncertain. This CDR3 spans 14 amino acids. Germline V gene sequence: CDR1 SGHAT, CDR2 FQDESV (reference sequence). The V gene lost 5 bases and the J gene lost 9 bases, with 17 bases spanning the gap. The CDR3 nucleotides are TGTGCCAGCAGCCCATCTTCTGGGTCGGGTGAGCAGTTCTTC. As protein: CASSPSSGSGEQFF.

This clone was detected only a few times. This chain links TRBV9 with TRBJ1-6, with D hard to call. Germline CDR1 SGDLS, CDR2 YYNGEE. V dropped 4 bases and J dropped 0 bases, with 8 bases sitting between them. There are 15 residues in the CDR3. The CDR3 bases are TGTGCCAGCAGCCCCGCGGGCTCCTATAATTCACCCCTCCACTTT. Its translation is CASSPAGSYNSPLHF.

The chain couples TRBV11-2 to TRBJ1-2; maybe TRBD1 (6 bases). With 5 bases removed from V and 0 bases from J, the gap between germline ends came to 22 bases. From germline, CDR1 is SGHAT and CDR2 FQNNGV. CDR3 length: 18 amino acids. The CDR3 spells CASSPRPTGLGANYGYTF. DNA for the CDR3: TGTGCCAGCAGCCCCCGGCCCACAGGGCTTGGAGCTAACTATGGCTACACCTTC.

The chain combines TRBV6-5 with TRBJ2-1; no firm D call. Germline V CDR1 and CDR2: MNHEY, SVGAGI. V was clipped by 5 bases and J by 6 bases, with 8 bases between them. This CDR3 is built from 12 residues. CDR3 protein: CASSNLGNEQFF. CDR3 DNA sequence: TGTGCCAGCAGTAACCTAGGCAATGAGCAGTTCTTC.

V gene TRBV10-3 combines with J gene TRBJ2-5; D may be TRBD1 (6 bases). Germline values: CDR1 ENHRY, CDR2 SYGVKD. This CDR3 has 12 residues. V was trimmed by 10 bases and J by 1 base, leaving 10 bases between them. The CDR3 coding sequence is TGTGCCACCAGGGACACCCAAGAGACCCAGTACTTC. Amino acid sequence: CATRDTQETQYF.

The DNA for the CDR3 is TGTGCCACCAGTGGGCCCAGCACAGATACGCAGTATTTT. Translation gives CATSGPSTDTQYF. The V and J genes are TRBV24-1 and TRBJ2-3; D is ambiguous. Trimming removed 5 bases at V and 0 bases at J, with 5 bases between. This CDR3 region has 13 residues. From germline, CDR1 is KGHDR and CDR2 SFDVKD.

V is TRBV4-2 and J is TRBJ1-3, with D possibly TRBD1 on 6 matching bases. The CDR3 is made up of 16 amino acids. Germline V CDR1 and CDR2: LGHNA, YNFKEQ. With 1 base removed from V and 8 bases from J, the gap between germline ends came to 18 bases. The CDR3 nucleotides are TGTGCCAGCAGCCAAGTTTTAGCAGGGGTTGGGGACACCATATATTTT. Protein: CASSQVLAGVGDTIYF.

The chain joins TRBV10-3 to TRBJ2-7; 8 nucleotides agree with TRBD1. Germline CDR1 and CDR2: ENHRY and SYGVKD. The CDR3 spans 13 residues. V was pared by 11 bases and J by 2 bases, with 8 bases of the junction left unmatched. CDR3 nucleotide sequence: TGTGCCGCGGCGGGGACAGGTGCCTACGAGCAGTACTTC. This encodes CAAAGTGAYEQYF.

The CDR3: CASSLVTGRYEQYF. The CDR3 region has the DNA TGTGCCAGCAGCTTAGTTACGGGGAGATACGAGCAGTACTTC. The rearrangement joins TRBV7-7 to TRBJ2-7; possible D gene TRBD2, 5 bases. Germline V gene lookup returns CDR1 SSHAT and CDR2 FNYEAQ (reference sequence). V gave up 1 base and J gave up 4 bases, with 11 bases separating them. This CDR3 spans 14 amino acids.

The chain combines TRBV3-1 (or the pseudogene TRBV3-2) with TRBJ2-3; 8 nucleotides match TRBD2. V was clipped by 3 bases and J by 2 bases; unmatched bases: 7. The CDR3 runs to 16 residues. In germline, CDR1 is LGHDT, CDR2 YNNKEL (reference sequence). This CDR3 reads CASSQISGGDTDTQYF. In DNA form, the CDR3 reads TGTGCCAGCAGCCAGATCTCCGGGGGGGACACAGATACGCAGTATTTT.

This clone was picked up one time. The CDR3 region is CASSPDRSSYEQYF. Here the CDR3 DNA reads TGTGCCAGCAGCCCCGACAGAAGCTCCTACGAGCAGTACTTC. This chain uses TRBV7-9 with TRBJ2-7; weak D call: TRBD1 (5 bases). The germline V and J ends were trimmed by 5 bases and 0 bases, with 11 bases remaining between them. Germline V gives CDR1 SEHNR, CDR2 FQNEAQ (reference sequence). The CDR3 has 14 residues.

The chain employs TRBV28 and TRBJ1-5, with D possibly being TRBD1 (6 bases). CDR3 length equals 15 residues. Germline lookup yields CDR1 MDHEN and CDR2 SYDVKM. The ends were cut back, 3 bases at V and 3 bases at J, with 12 bases in the middle. The CDR3 spells CASSLPGALNQPQHF. The CDR3 DNA is TGTGCCAGCAGTTTGCCAGGGGCCCTCAATCAGCCCCAGCATTTT.

J is TRBJ1-2 and V is TRBV6-1, with 7 positions matching TRBD1. The junction had 9 bases not matched to a gene; V was cut back by 0 bases and J by 5 bases. This CDR3 contains 16 residues. From germline, CDR1 is MNHNS and CDR2 SASEGT. This CDR3 reads CASSEAGLGQAYGYTF. CDR3 in DNA: TGTGCCAGCAGTGAAGCTGGGCTCGGACAGGCTTATGGCTACACCTTC.

CDR3 DNA sequence: TGTGCCAGCTCACCATGGACTAGTGCTGATACGCAGTATTTT. Translating it yields CASSPWTSADTQYF. J is TRBJ2-3 and V is TRBV18; the match to TRBD2 covers 7 bases. V was clipped by 2 bases and J by 6 bases; unmatched bases: 5. There are 14 residues in the CDR3. Germline CDR1 reads KGHSH; CDR2 reads LQKENI.

The rearrangement joins TRBV27 to TRBJ1-1; 7 bases align to TRBD1. The CDR3 is made up of 14 amino acids. CDR1 MNHEY and CDR2 SMNVEV come from the germline V gene (reference sequence). The J segment lost 4 bases and the V segment lost 6 bases, leaving 8 bases of the junction unmatched. The CDR3, as DNA: TGTGCCAGCAGCTCCCTGCCAGGGGGCACTGAAGCTTTCTTT. Its translation: CASSSLPGGTEAFF.

The chain links TRBV20-1 to TRBJ1-2; 8 bases agree with TRBD1. The CDR3 is 11 amino acids. Germline V gives CDR1 DFQATT, CDR2 SNEGSKA (reference sequence). V lost 6 bases, J lost 8 bases, and 5 bases stayed unmatched. CDR3 loop: CSAWTGLGYTF. The CDR3 DNA reads TGCAGTGCCTGGACAGGGCTCGGCTACACCTTC.

This chain joins TRBV14 and TRBJ1-2, with D possibly TRBD1 on 5 matching bases. Trimming left V 5 bases short and J 4 bases short, with 14 bases between. The CDR3 is 14 amino acids. Germline V gene data show CDR1 as SGHDN and CDR2 as FVKESK. This CDR3 is CASSSRGTAYGYTF. As DNA, the CDR3 is TGTGCCAGCAGCTCCCGGGGGACCGCCTATGGCTACACCTTC.

J is TRBJ2-1 and V is TRBV7-2, with 9 bases matching TRBD1. CDR3 length: 15 residues. Germline V gene sequence: CDR1 SGHTA, CDR2 FQGNSA. V shed 4 bases, J shed 3 bases, and the junction held 4 bases outside the gene matches. CDR3 in DNA: TGTGCCAGCAGCTGGGGACAGGGCAGCTACAATGAGCAGTTCTTC. Translating gives CASSWGQGSYNEQFF.

The V and J genes are TRBV6-4 and TRBJ1-2; D might be TRBD1 (6 bases). The CDR3 runs 15 residues. V was cut by 2 bases and J by 4 bases, with 14 bases left in between. Germline assignment: CDR1 MRHNA and CDR2 SNTAGT. The CDR3 DNA follows: TGTGCCAGCAGTGACAATCCCCGGGACACCTATGGCTACACCTTC. Protein product: CASSDNPRDTYGYTF.

The chain joins TRBV27 to TRBJ1-6, with D uncertain. The CDR3 is 16 amino acids. From germline, CDR1 is MNHEY and CDR2 SMNVEV (reference sequence). Trimming took 2 bases from V and 0 from J, leaving 8 bases between them. The CDR3 region is CASSLSWSSYNSPLHF. CDR3 DNA: TGTGCCAGCAGTTTAAGTTGGAGCTCCTATAATTCACCCCTCCACTTT.

J is TRBJ2-2 and V is TRBV29-1, with 7 positions matching TRBD1. V was clipped by 6 bases and J by 4 bases; unmatched bases: 5. CDR3 length: 13 amino acids. Germline CDR1 is SQVTM and CDR2 is ANQGSEA. The CDR3: CSVRTGPTGELFF. The CDR3 coding sequence is TGCAGCGTCCGGACAGGCCCCACCGGGGAGCTGTTTTTT.

V gene TRBV19 combines with J gene TRBJ1-4, with D maybe TRBD1 (6 bases). The CDR3 length is 15 residues. The germline V gene has CDR1 LNHDA and CDR2 SQIVND (reference sequence). The V end lost 2 bases, the J end lost 14 bases, and 21 bases lay between the germline ends. The CDR3 loop is CASSIQQGVQTPLFF. As DNA, the CDR3 is TGTGCCAGTAGTATACAACAGGGAGTCCAGACGCCCCTGTTTTTT.

The genes are TRBV7-9 and TRBJ1-3; tentatively, D is TRBD1 (6 bases). The germline CDR1 and CDR2 sequences are SEHNR and FQNEAQ (reference sequence). The CDR3 totals 17 residues. V gave up 5 bases and J gave up 2 bases, with 19 bases separating them. CDR3 sequence (DNA): TGTGCCAGCAGCCTACTTAAGACAGGCCAGCCTGGAAACACCATATATTTT. This gives the protein CASSLLKTGQPGNTIYF. The full variable domain, rest sourced from reference TRBV7-9 and TRBJ1-3, is DTGVSQNPRHKITKRGQNVTFRCDPISEHNRLYWYRQTLGQGPEFLTYFQNEAQLEKSRLLSDRFSAERPKGSFSTLEIQRTEQGDSAMYLCASSLLKTGQPGNTIYFGEGSWLTVV.

V gene TRBV5-4 combines with J gene TRBJ1-2; D not certain. Trimming removed 1 base from V and 4 bases from J, with 8 bases in between. The CDR3 sequence is 13 residues long. Per germline, CDR1 SGHNT and CDR2 YYREEE (reference sequence). The CDR3 loop reads CASSLSNGYGYTF. The CDR3 coding sequence is TGTGCCAGCAGCTTGAGTAACGGCTATGGCTACACCTTC.

The V gene is TRBV3-1 (or the pseudogene TRBV3-2), the J gene TRBJ1-1; D might be TRBD1 (5 bases). This CDR3 has 15 amino acids. Germline V gene data show CDR1 as LGHDT and CDR2 as YNNKEL (reference sequence). The germline V and J ends were trimmed by 4 bases and 1 base, with 13 bases remaining between them. The CDR3 loop is CASSPFKGQNTEAFF. The DNA of the CDR3 is TGTGCCAGCAGCCCCTTTAAGGGGCAGAACACTGAAGCTTTCTTT.

The rearrangement uses TRBV7-2 and TRBJ1-2; 10 bases line up with TRBD1. The CDR3 has 14 residues. CDR1 and CDR2 from the germline V gene are SGHTA and FQGNSA. V lost 2 bases to trimming and J lost 8 bases; unmatched junction nucleotides: 5. CDR3 in DNA: TGTGCCAGCAGCTTAACCGGGACAGGGGTCGGCTACACCTTC. Its protein product is CASSLTGTGVGYTF.